Here is one T cell receptor (beta chain) with its context. This specimen comes from a study of T cell changes during pregnancy in multiple sclerosis. The CDR3 consists of 19 residues. The V and J ends lost 3 bases and 2 bases, in that order; junction bases with no gene match: 10. CDR1 ENHRY and CDR2 SYGVKD come from the germline V gene. The assay was immunoSEQ multiplex PCR, and TCRdb's table has in-frame clones only and misses some. The sample shows 55,000 to 80,000 clones, roughly 92% of them seen only once. The sequence was collected from a female donor with multiple sclerosis, enrolled in a pregnancy study. The V call is TRBV10-3, the J call TRBJ2-2; 12 bases are a match to TRBD2. The sample consisted of CD8+ T cells from peripheral blood mononuclear cells, taken in the second trimester of pregnancy. The CDR3 DNA is TGTGCCATCAGTGACCAATCTCTAGCGGGAGGGCCCAACACCGGGGAGCTGTTTTTT. This gives the protein CAISDQSLAGGPNTGELFF.